This note documents a single T cell receptor beta chain sequence. The CDR3 is made up of 15 amino acids. CDR1 is MNHEY and CDR2 is SMNVEV in the germline V gene (reference sequence). The ends were cut back, 3 bases at V and 0 bases at J, with 6 bases in the middle. Per the original methods: The assay estimated nucleated cells by amplifying reference gene primers. The table came from immunoSEQ multiplex PCR; TCRdb's copy has only in-frame clones and leaves some out. That table supplies the V and J calls and clone size; D and trimming were determined from the DNA. The data hold approximately 90,000 clones, with about four fifths observed a single time. Enrollment of patients from Seattle took place during active infection, with longitudinal follow-up. These data are taken from a study of blood T cell repertoires in COVID-19. Background on the study: In each case, the material was cDNA or gDNA derived from T cells, B-cell-depleted T cells, or PBMCs.

Specimen: peripheral blood. V usage is TRBV27 and J usage is TRBJ2-6, with D uncertain. This TCR was recovered from a man in his 70s with COVID-19, enrolled during active disease. The CDR3 sequence is CASSLRVSGANVLTF. The CDR3 nucleotides read TGTGCCAGCAGTTTGCGAGTCTCTGGGGCCAACGTCCTGACTTTC.